The 29 T cell receptor beta chains presented below share a single source sample, sequenced in a study of T cells in Graves' hyperthyroidism and ophthalmopathy. It was RNA transcripts that yielded the amplified TCR beta CDR3 regions. RT-PCR in the first round (using the HTBI primer set) targeted the TCR CDR3. TCRdb re-called the multiplex PCR reads with MiXCR, one entry per CDR3 protein. The table has under 300,000 distinct CDR3 sequences, around 25% seen once. What was sequenced was blood. These receptors all come from a man aged 35 to 55 with Graves' hyperthyroidism that later progressed to Graves' ophthalmopathy.

This clonotype was recorded many times. V usage is TRBV30 and J usage is TRBJ1-6; D call uncertain. The CDR3 has 18 amino acids. The V gene lost 0 bases and the J gene lost 6 bases, with 21 bases spanning the gap. Germline lookup yields CDR1 GTSNPN and CDR2 SVGIG (reference sequence). Here the CDR3 reads CAWSVFPTIGRLNSPLHF. As DNA, the CDR3 is TGTGCCTGGAGTGTTTTCCCTACTATCGGCCGACTTAATTCACCCCTCCACTTT.

This clonotype was counted at least ten times. This chain links TRBV7-9 with TRBJ2-7; 11 bases agree with TRBD2. From germline, CDR1 is SEHNR and CDR2 FQNEAQ (reference sequence). The V gene end was trimmed by 5 bases and the J gene end by 0 bases; junction bases not matched to a gene: 3. This CDR3 has 15 residues. The CDR3 DNA reads TGTGCCAGCAGCCTACTAGCGGGGGTCTCCTACGAGCAGTACTTC. Protein product: CASSLLAGVSYEQYF. Looking up the rest from reference TRBV7-9 and TRBJ2-7 gives the full variable domain: DTGVSQNPRHKITKRGQNVTFRCDPISEHNRLYWYRQTLGQGPEFLTYFQNEAQLEKSRLLSDRFSAERPKGSFSTLEIQRTEQGDSAMYLCASSLLAGVSYEQYFGPGTRLTVT.

This clonotype was seen many times. As the CDR3 is not closed by the conserved phenylalanine or tryptophan, this likely results from a read error. V is TRBV6-5 and J is TRBJ1-1, with unresolved D. The germline CDR1 and CDR2 sequences are MNHEY and SVGAGI. V was clipped by 0 bases and J by 0 bases, with 14 bases between them. The CDR3 is 17 residues long. DNA for the CDR3: TGTGCCAGCAGTTACTCGGGCCACAGCGGGATGAACACTGAAGCTTTCTCT. Its protein is CASSYSGHSGMNTEAFS.

This clonotype was seen ten or more times. This rearrangement joins TRBV27 to TRBJ1-2; possible D gene TRBD1, 5 bases. V was shortened by 6 bases and J by 4 bases, with 12 bases between the two germline ends. The CDR3 extends over 13 amino acids. The germline V gene encodes CDR1 MNHEY and CDR2 SMNVEV (reference sequence). The CDR3 DNA reads as TGTGCCAGCAGACAGGAGAGGGGCTATGGCTACACCTTC. Protein product: CASRQERGYGYTF.

In its sample, this clonotype was seen many times. CDR3 nucleotide sequence: TGCAGTTCATCCCCCGTAGGCGGCGGGGAGCTGTTTTTT. Protein sequence: CSSSPVGGGELFF. The chain couples TRBV20-1 to TRBJ2-2; D not certain. Trimming pared 8 bases from V and 7 bases from J, leaving 17 bases between. CDR3 size: 13 residues. CDR1 and CDR2 (germline): DFQATT, SNEGSKA (reference sequence).

The CDR3, as DNA: TGTGCCAGCACCCCACGGGGCTCTGGAAACACCATATATTTT. Its protein product is CASTPRGSGNTIYF. The V gene is TRBV5-8, the J gene TRBJ1-3; D unresolved. Germline CDR1 is SGHTS and CDR2 is YDEGEE. V gave up 6 bases and J gave up 0 bases, with 10 bases separating them. CDR3 length: 14 residues.

This clonotype was seen many times. This sequence joins TRBV7-8 and TRBJ1-5; TRBD1 might be the D (5 bases). V gave up 2 bases and J gave up 10 bases, with 27 bases separating them. The CDR3 loop spans 18 amino acids. Germline values: CDR1 SGHVS, CDR2 FQNEAQ. The CDR3 nucleotides read TGTGCCAGCAGCTTAATGTGGCAGGGAATAAGCGGGAATCGACCCCAGCATTTT. Translating it yields CASSLMWQGISGNRPQHF.

This clonotype was picked up many times. The chain recombines TRBV7-2 with TRBJ2-7; 12 bases agree with TRBD2. V lost 4 bases to trimming and J lost 7 bases; unmatched junction nucleotides: 5. The germline V gene encodes CDR1 SGHTA and CDR2 FQGNSA. This CDR3 is 14 amino acids long. The CDR3 is CASSSTSGRREQYF. The DNA for the CDR3 is TGTGCCAGCAGCTCTACTAGCGGGAGGAGGGAGCAGTACTTC.

The CDR3 here is CASMRDSMGTGELFF. CDR3 DNA sequence: TGTGCCAGCATGCGAGACTCCATGGGCACCGGGGAGCTGTTTTTT. V and J are TRBV12-3 or TRBV12-4 and TRBJ2-2; D gene uncertain. V was pared by 7 bases and J by 4 bases, with 16 bases between. CDR3 length equals 15 residues.

V and J are TRBV6-5 and TRBJ2-7; 7 bases align to TRBD2. CDR1 and CDR2 (germline): MNHEY, SVGAGI. V trimming: 2 bases; J trimming: 2 bases; junction bases outside the gene matches: 6. This CDR3 spans 15 amino acids. CDR3 coding DNA: TGTGCCAGCAGTTACGGGGGGGAGAGCACCTACGAGCAGTACTTC. Protein: CASSYGGESTYEQYF.

This clonotype was recorded at least ten times. The V and J genes are TRBV29-1 and TRBJ2-7; no firm D call. CDR1 and CDR2 (germline): SQVTM, ANQGSEA. With 5 bases removed from V and 2 bases from J, the gap between germline ends came to 13 bases. There are 13 residues in the CDR3. In nucleotides, the CDR3 is TGCAGCGTTACCGCGGCAGAAACCTACGAGCAGTACTTC. Its translation is CSVTAAETYEQYF.

This clonotype was seen many times. The chain has TRBV25-1 and TRBJ1-1; TRBD1 matches 7 bases. The length of the CDR3 is 15 residues. Germline loops: CDR1 MGHDK, CDR2 SYGVNS. Losses at the gene ends were 0 bases for V and 1 base for J; bases not matched to a gene: 2. CDR3 residues: CASSEYQGENTEAFF. CDR3 DNA: TGTGCCAGCAGTGAATATCAGGGGGAGAACACTGAAGCTTTCTTT. The complete variable domain, with remaining parts taken from reference TRBV25-1 and TRBJ1-1, reads EADIYQTPRYLVIGTGKKITLECSQTMGHDKMYWYQQDPGMELHLIHYSYGVNSTEKGDLSSESTVSRIRTEHFPLTLESARPSHTSQYLCASSEYQGENTEAFFGQGTRLTVV.

This clonotype was counted ten times or more. The chain recombines TRBV11-2 with TRBJ1-1; the D gene is possibly TRBD1 (5 bases). V lost 0 bases and J lost 5, with 13 bases in between. The CDR3 sequence is 15 residues long. Germline V gene data show CDR1 as SGHAT and CDR2 as FQNNGV. The CDR3 sequence is CASSLDLSEGTEAFF. The CDR3 region has the DNA TGTGCCAGCAGCTTAGATCTTTCGGAGGGGACTGAAGCTTTCTTT.

Ten or more counts support this clonotype. In DNA, the CDR3 is TGTGCCAGCAGCTCTCAGACGGTCTTAGGGACTGAAGCTTTCTTT. It encodes CASSSQTVLGTEAFF. The chain is built from TRBV5-5 and TRBJ1-1; D is undetermined. This CDR3 has 15 amino acids. The germline V and J ends were trimmed by 3 bases and 5 bases, with 17 bases remaining between them. In germline, CDR1 is SGHKS, CDR2 YYEKEE (reference sequence).

This clonotype has at least ten counts. This rearrangement joins TRBV5-5 to TRBJ2-5; TRBD2 matches at 8 bases. CDR1 SGHKS and CDR2 YYEKEE come from the germline V gene (reference sequence). The CDR3 totals 15 residues. V gave up 1 base and J gave up 2 bases; unmatched junction bases: 4. CDR3 sequence reads: CASSLTSGNQETQYF. Here the CDR3 DNA reads TGTGCCAGCAGCTTGACTAGCGGAAATCAAGAGACCCAGTACTTC.

The sample holds many counts of this clonotype. The chain carries TRBV12-3 or TRBV12-4 and TRBJ2-7; 9 positions match TRBD2. J was trimmed by 3 bases and V by 7 bases; bases with no gene match: 7. There are 14 residues in the CDR3. The CDR3 DNA reads TGTGCCAGCAATGAGGCTAGCGGGGACTACGAGCAGTACTTC. Protein sequence: CASNEASGDYEQYF.

The gene calls are TRBV12-3 or TRBV12-4 and TRBJ2-7; D ambiguous. This CDR3 contains 15 residues. The germline V and J ends were trimmed by 2 bases and 1 base, with 12 bases remaining between them. The CDR3 DNA reads as TGTGCCAGCAGTTTAAGTCGGCTTGCATCCTACGAGCAGTACTTC. Translated, it gives CASSLSRLASYEQYF.

The chain joins TRBV6-1 to TRBJ2-5, with TRBD2 matching over 9 bases. V trimming: 4 bases; J trimming: 4 bases; junction bases outside the gene matches: 7. Germline V lookup: CDR1 MNHNS, CDR2 SASEGT. The CDR3 length is 15 residues. The CDR3 loop reads CASSAAGGGRETQYF. In DNA, the CDR3 is TGTGCCAGCAGTGCAGCGGGGGGCGGCCGAGAGACCCAGTACTTC.

The table lists this clonotype with many counts. The rearrangement uses TRBV12-3 or TRBV12-4 and TRBJ1-5; D call uncertain. This CDR3 comprises 15 residues. The V end lost 2 bases, the J end lost 2 bases, and 10 bases lay between the germline ends. The CDR3 coding sequence is TGTGCCAGCAGTTTAAAGGGAGAGCGCAATCAGCCCCAGCATTTT. It yields the protein CASSLKGERNQPQHF.

The chain links TRBV29-1 to TRBJ2-5, with 13 bases fitting TRBD2. With V trimmed by 7 bases and J by 2 bases, 10 bases remained unmatched. Germline CDR1 is SQVTM and CDR2 is ANQGSEA. This CDR3 is built from 16 residues. CDR3 loop: CSAEGLAGFRQETQYF. DNA of the CDR3: TGCAGCGCGGAGGGACTAGCGGGGTTTCGGCAAGAGACCCAGTACTTC. The full variable domain, with the rest looked up from reference TRBV29-1 and TRBJ2-5, is SAVISQKPSRDICQRGTSLTIQCQVDSQVTMMFWYRQQPGQSLTLIATANQGSEATYESGFVIDKFPISRPNLTFSTLTVSNMSPEDSSIYLCSAEGLAGFRQETQYFGPGTRLLVL.

This clonotype was seen many times. V gene TRBV28 combines with J gene TRBJ1-5, with a weak D call TRBD1 (5 bases). The CDR3 totals 14 residues. The V end lost 5 bases, the J end lost 6 bases, and 14 bases lay between the germline ends. In germline, CDR1 is MDHEN, CDR2 SYDVKM. The CDR3: CASSVFRDFQPQHF. The CDR3 DNA sequence: TGTGCCAGCAGTGTCTTCAGGGATTTTCAGCCCCAGCATTTT.

Written as DNA, the CDR3 is TGTGCCAGCAGCCTCCGGGACAGTGGACAGCCCCAGCATTTT. This gives the protein CASSLRDSGQPQHF. The chain joins TRBV7-8 to TRBJ1-5, with TRBD1 matching 7 bases. Trimming took 5 bases from V and 7 from J; bases not matched to a gene: 8. CDR3 length: 14 amino acids. CDR1 and CDR2 (germline): SGHVS, FQNEAQ.

Regarding this clonotype: One junction end disagrees with the germline gene, perhaps due to a read error. The rearrangement links TRBV2 to TRBJ2-7; D might be TRBD1 or TRBD2, each matching 5 bases. The length of the CDR3 is 9 residues. CDR1 is SNHLY and CDR2 is FYNNEI in the germline V gene. The CDR3 region is CASSEGGGF. DNA of the CDR3: TGTGCCAGCAGTGAAGGTGGGGGCTTC.

This clonotype was counted ten times or more. This chain uses TRBV12-3 or TRBV12-4 with TRBJ2-2, with TRBD2 identical over 12 bases. The junction had 4 bases not matched to a gene; V was cut back by 2 bases and J by 6 bases. The CDR3 extends over 16 amino acids. The CDR3 loop reads CASSLWTSGTSGELFF. CDR3 DNA: TGTGCCAGCAGTTTATGGACTAGCGGGACCTCCGGGGAGCTGTTTTTT.

This chain's CDR3 is CASRKRGDRGKNIQYF. As DNA, the CDR3 is TGTGCCAGCAGAAAACGCGGGGACAGGGGCAAAAACATTCAGTACTTC. The V call is TRBV6-2 or TRBV6-3, the J call TRBJ2-4; 10 positions match TRBD1. The CDR3 spans 16 residues. Germline V gene sequence: CDR1 MNHEY, CDR2 SVGEGT. Trimming at V came to 6 bases and at J to 3 bases, leaving 8 bases not matched to a gene.

At least ten counts were recorded for this clonotype. The chain carries TRBV6-1 and TRBJ2-7; D gene unclear. Germline V lookup: CDR1 MNHNS, CDR2 SASEGT. The ends were cut back, 1 base at V and 3 bases at J, with 7 bases in the middle. There are 13 residues in the CDR3. Here the CDR3 reads CASSEGYLYEQYF. For the CDR3, the DNA is TGTGCCAGCAGTGAAGGATACCTCTACGAGCAGTACTTC.

This clonotype was seen repeatedly, ten times or more. This chain's CDR3 is CASTPRNTGELFF. For the CDR3, the DNA is TGTGCCTCCACACCTCGGAACACCGGGGAGCTGTTTTTT. J is TRBJ2-2 and V is TRBV10-3; the D is unclear. V shed 11 bases and J shed 1 base, with 11 bases lying between them. The CDR3 sequence is 13 residues long. Germline V gives CDR1 ENHRY, CDR2 SYGVKD.

This clonotype was seen many times. This sequence joins TRBV19 and TRBJ2-7; the match to TRBD1 covers 9 bases. V shed 4 bases, J shed 3 bases, and the junction held 7 bases outside the gene matches. CDR1 and CDR2 (germline): LNHDA, SQIVND (reference sequence). This CDR3 is 15 amino acids long. CDR3 amino acids: CASSTSTGGGYEQYF. For the CDR3, the DNA is TGTGCCAGTAGTACTTCTACAGGGGGCGGCTACGAGCAGTACTTC. The full variable domain, its missing parts supplied by reference TRBV19 and TRBJ2-7, is DGGITQSPKYLFRKEGQNVTLSCEQNLNHDAMYWYRQDPGQGLRLIYYSQIVNDFQKGDIAEGYSVSREKKESFPLTVTSAQKNPTAFYLCASSTSTGGGYEQYFGPGTRLTVT.

At least ten counts were recorded for this clonotype. J is TRBJ1-1 and V is TRBV19; D is uncertain. V dropped 7 bases and J dropped 0 bases, with 9 bases sitting between them. Germline CDR1 reads LNHDA; CDR2 reads SQIVND (reference sequence). This CDR3 is built from 13 residues. The CDR3 protein is CASTDGLNTEAFF. The CDR3 DNA is TGTGCCAGTACCGACGGCTTGAACACTGAAGCTTTCTTT.